Listed below are T cell receptor beta chains from one sample, sequenced in a study of T cell responses to AZD1222 COVID-19 vaccine. This table comes from immunoSEQ multiplex PCR, and its TCRdb copy is limited to in-frame clones, with some not included. Of over 150,000 clones in the sample, less than 95% were seen once. This material consisted of peripheral blood, taken on day 0 of AZD1222 vaccination. The origin of the receptors is an adult in good health. Each CDR3 is given without its conserved first and last residue. A D gene is named only where the DNA matches it firmly. Some rows mark clone size as missing; the rest say once, few, many or name a class of expanded clone.

>TRBJ1-1|-|-|TRBV6-5
ASSRTFDTEAF
>TRBJ1-5|-|-|TRBV7-2
ASSLGEGSNQPQH
>TRBJ2-2|-|-|TRBV24-1
ATSDPRAGRELF
>TRBJ1-2|TRBD1|-|TRBV6-5
ASSSTGNYGYT
>TRBJ1-1|-|-|TRBV10-2
ASGENTEAF
>TRBJ1-1|-|-|TRBV7-3
ASSSTMNTEAF
>TRBJ2-3|-|-|TRBV4-3
ASSPSSQVSTDTQY
>TRBJ1-1|-|once|TRBV7-9
ASSQGQYTEAF
>TRBJ2-4|TRBD2|-|TRBV7-2
ASSLTSSGEHIQY
>TRBJ2-5|-|-|TRBV6-2/TRBV6-3
ASSYVASGETQY
>TRBJ2-1|TRBD2|-|TRBV5-1
ASKGLAGRNEQF
>TRBJ2-3|-|-|TRBV5-5
ASSFAALATDTQY
>TRBJ2-2|-|few|TRBV7-3
ASSLTGTTGELF
>TRBJ1-3|-|once|TRBV2
ASSAGGSGNTIY
>TRBJ1-6|TRBD1|-|TRBV3-1/TRBV3-2
ASSQGNRGRNSYNSPLH
>TRBJ1-2|-|-|TRBV6-2/TRBV6-3
ASSYGQGNYGYT
>TRBJ1-1|-|-|TRBV18
ASSPQGGDTEAF
>TRBJ2-3|-|-|TRBV15
ATSRVLGQNTDTQY
>TRBJ1-1|-|-|TRBV19
ASSIFEGNTEAF
>TRBJ1-2|-|-|TRBV19
ASSIEGRGAGYT
>TRBJ1-2|-|-|TRBV15
AISGIPNYGYT
>TRBJ1-3|-|-|TRBV7-8
ASSLAGRSSGNTIY
>TRBJ2-1|-|-|TRBV10-3
ATTHESSYNEQF
>TRBJ1-1|-|-|TRBV18
ASSHGEGGVTEAF
>TRBJ2-2|TRBD1|once|TRBV5-3
ARSLTGQGNTGELF
>TRBJ2-3|-|-|TRBV19
ASSSPGRTDTQY
>TRBJ2-3|-|-|TRBV7-3
ASSSRGGGRGDTDTQY
>TRBJ1-2|TRBD1|-|TRBV12-3/TRBV12-4
ASSDRVNYGYT
>TRBJ1-1|-|-|TRBV5-4
ASSLAWGGSTEAF
>TRBJ2-1|TRBD1|-|TRBV20-1
SASRQGSYNEQF
>TRBJ1-1|TRBD1|-|TRBV2
ASSEKGAPQGAF
>TRBJ2-3|-|-|TRBV6-1
ASSELRDTQY
>TRBJ2-5|-|-|TRBV5-6
ASSSGTDEFQETQY
>TRBJ1-2|TRBD1|-|TRBV6-2/TRBV6-3
ASSYAATGGVLDYGYT